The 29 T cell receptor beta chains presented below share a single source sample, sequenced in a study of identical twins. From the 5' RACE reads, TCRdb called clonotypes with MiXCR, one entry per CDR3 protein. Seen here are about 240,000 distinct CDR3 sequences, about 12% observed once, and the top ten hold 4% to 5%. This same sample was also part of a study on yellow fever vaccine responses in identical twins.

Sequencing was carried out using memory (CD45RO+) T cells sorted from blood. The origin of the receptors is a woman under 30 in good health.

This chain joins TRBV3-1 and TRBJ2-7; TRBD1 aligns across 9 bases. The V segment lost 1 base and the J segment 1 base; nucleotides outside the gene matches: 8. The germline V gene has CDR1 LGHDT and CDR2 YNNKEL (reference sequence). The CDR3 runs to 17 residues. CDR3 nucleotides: TGTGCCAGCAGCCAAGTATTCCGGGACAGGGCTTCCTACGAGCAGTACTTC. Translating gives CASSQVFRDRASYEQYF.

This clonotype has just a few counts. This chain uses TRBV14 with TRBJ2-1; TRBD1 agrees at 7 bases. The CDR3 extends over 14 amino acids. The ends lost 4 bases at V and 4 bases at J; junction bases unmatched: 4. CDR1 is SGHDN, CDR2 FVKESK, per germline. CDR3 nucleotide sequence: TGTGCCAGCAGCCGAGGGGACAGTTACAATGAGCAGTTCTTC. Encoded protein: CASSRGDSYNEQFF. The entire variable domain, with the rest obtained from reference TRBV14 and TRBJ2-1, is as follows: EAGVTQFPSHSVIEKGQTVTLRCDPISGHDNLYWYRRVMGKEIKFLLHFVKESKQDESGMPNNRFLAERTGGTYSTLKVQPAELEDSGVYFCASSRGDSYNEQFFGPGTRLTVL.

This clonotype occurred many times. CDR3 amino acids: CAISRGTGTGNTEAFF. CDR3 in DNA: TGTGCCATCAGTCGAGGGACCGGGACAGGGAACACTGAAGCTTTCTTT. This chain connects TRBV10-3 to TRBJ1-1, with TRBD1 matching over 8 bases. Trimming at V came to 5 bases and at J to 1 base, leaving 9 bases not matched to a gene. Germline CDR1 and CDR2: ENHRY and SYGVKD. CDR3 size: 16 residues.

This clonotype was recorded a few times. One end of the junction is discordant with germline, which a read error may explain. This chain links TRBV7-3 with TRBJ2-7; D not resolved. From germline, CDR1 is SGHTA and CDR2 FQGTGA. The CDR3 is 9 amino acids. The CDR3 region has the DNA TGTGCCAGCAGCTTAAAAAGGAATTTC. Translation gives CASSLKRNF.

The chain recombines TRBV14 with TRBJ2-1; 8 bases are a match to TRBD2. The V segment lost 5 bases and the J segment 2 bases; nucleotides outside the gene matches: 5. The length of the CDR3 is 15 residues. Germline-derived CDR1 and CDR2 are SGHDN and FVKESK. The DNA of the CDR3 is TGTGCCAGCAGCGCCCCGGGACTAGCCTACAATGAGCAGTTCTTC. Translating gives CASSAPGLAYNEQFF.

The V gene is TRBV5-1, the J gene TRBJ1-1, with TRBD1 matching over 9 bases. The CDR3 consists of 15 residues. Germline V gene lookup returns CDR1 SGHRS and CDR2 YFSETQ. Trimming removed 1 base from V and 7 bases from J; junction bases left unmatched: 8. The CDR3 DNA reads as TGCGCCAGCAGCTTGAGCTCGGGACAGGGAAATGAAGCTTTCTTT. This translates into CASSLSSGQGNEAFF.

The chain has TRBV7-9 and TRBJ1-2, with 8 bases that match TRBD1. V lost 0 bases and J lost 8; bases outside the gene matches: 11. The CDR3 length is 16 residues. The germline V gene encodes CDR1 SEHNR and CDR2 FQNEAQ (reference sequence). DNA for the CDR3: TGTGCCAGCAGCTTAGCCCCCGGACAGGGTTTGACCGGCTACACCTTC. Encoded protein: CASSLAPGQGLTGYTF.

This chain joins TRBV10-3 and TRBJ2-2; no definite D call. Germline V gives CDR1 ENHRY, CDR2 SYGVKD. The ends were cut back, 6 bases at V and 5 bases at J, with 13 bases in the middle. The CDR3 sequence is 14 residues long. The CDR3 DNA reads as TGTGCCATCAGCCGCCCGGGCGGAACCGGGGAGCTGTTTTTT. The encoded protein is CAISRPGGTGELFF.

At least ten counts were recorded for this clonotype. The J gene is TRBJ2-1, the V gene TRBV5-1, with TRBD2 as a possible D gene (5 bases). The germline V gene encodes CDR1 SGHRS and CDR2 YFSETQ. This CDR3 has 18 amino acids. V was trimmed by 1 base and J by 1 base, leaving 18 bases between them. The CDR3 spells CASSLYSRADLSYNEQFF. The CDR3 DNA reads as TGCGCCAGCAGCTTGTATAGTCGAGCGGACCTATCCTACAATGAGCAGTTCTTC.

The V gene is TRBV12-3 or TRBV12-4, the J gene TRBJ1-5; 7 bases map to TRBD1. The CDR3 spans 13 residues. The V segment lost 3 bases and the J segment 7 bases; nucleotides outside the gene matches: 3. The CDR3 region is CASSLDRRQPQHF. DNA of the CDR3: TGTGCCAGCAGTTTGGACAGGCGACAGCCCCAGCATTTT.

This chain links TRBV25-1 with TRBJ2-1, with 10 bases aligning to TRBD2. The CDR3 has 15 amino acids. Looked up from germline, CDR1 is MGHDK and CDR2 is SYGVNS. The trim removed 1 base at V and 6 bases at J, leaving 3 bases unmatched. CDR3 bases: TGTGCCAGCAGTGAATTTAGCGGGAGGCCCAATGAGCAGTTCTTC. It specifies CASSEFSGRPNEQFF. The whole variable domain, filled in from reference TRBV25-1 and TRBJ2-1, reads EADIYQTPRYLVIGTGKKITLECSQTMGHDKMYWYQQDPGMELHLIHYSYGVNSTEKGDLSSESTVSRIRTEHFPLTLESARPSHTSQYLCASSEFSGRPNEQFFGPGTRLTVL.

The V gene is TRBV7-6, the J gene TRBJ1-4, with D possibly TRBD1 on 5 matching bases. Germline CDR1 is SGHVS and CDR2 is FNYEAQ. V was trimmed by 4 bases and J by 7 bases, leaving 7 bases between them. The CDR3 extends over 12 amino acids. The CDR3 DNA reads TGTGCCAGCAGCTCAAGGGGTGAAAAACTGTTTTTT. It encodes CASSSRGEKLFF.

The CDR3 loop is CATRDPSGERNEQFF. The CDR3 nucleotides read TGTGCCACCAGAGACCCTAGCGGGGAACGCAATGAGCAGTTCTTC. J is TRBJ2-1 and V is TRBV15, with 9 nucleotides matching TRBD2. This CDR3 is built from 15 residues. Trimming took 6 bases from V and 6 from J; bases not matched to a gene: 9. Germline V CDR1 and CDR2: LNHNV, YYDKDF (reference sequence).

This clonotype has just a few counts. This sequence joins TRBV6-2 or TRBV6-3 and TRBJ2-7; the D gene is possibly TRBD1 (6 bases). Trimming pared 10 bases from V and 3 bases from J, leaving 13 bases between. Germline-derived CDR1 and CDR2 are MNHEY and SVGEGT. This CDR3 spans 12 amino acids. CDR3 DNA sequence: TGTGCCACCCGAGGACAGATCTACGAGCAGTACTTC. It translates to CATRGQIYEQYF.

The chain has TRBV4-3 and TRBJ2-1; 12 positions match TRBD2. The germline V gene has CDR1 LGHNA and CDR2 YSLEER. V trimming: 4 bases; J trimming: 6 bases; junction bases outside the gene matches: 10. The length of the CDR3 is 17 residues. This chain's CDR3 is CASSRPGTSGLSNEQFF. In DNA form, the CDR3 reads TGCGCCAGCAGCCGACCCGGGACTAGCGGGTTGTCCAATGAGCAGTTCTTC.

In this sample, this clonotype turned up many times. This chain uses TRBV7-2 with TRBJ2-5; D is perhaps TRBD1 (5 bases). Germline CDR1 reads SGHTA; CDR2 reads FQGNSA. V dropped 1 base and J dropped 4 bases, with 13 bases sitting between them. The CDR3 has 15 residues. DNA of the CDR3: TGTGCCAGCAGCTTAGTTTCCAGGGCGTCAGAGACCCAGTACTTC. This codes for CASSLVSRASETQYF. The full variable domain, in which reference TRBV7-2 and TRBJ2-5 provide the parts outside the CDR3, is GAGVSQSPSNKVTEKGKDVELRCDPISGHTALYWYRQSLGQGLEFLIYFQGNSAPDKSGLPSDRFSAERTGGSVSTLTIQRTQQEDSAVYLCASSLVSRASETQYFGPGTRLLVL.

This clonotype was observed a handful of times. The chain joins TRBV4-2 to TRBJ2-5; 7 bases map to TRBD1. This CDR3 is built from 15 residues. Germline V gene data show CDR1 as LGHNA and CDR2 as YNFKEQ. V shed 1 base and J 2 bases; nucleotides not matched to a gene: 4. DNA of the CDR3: TGTGCCAGCAGCCAAGGGGTGACAGGGCAAGAGACCCAGTACTTC. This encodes CASSQGVTGQETQYF.

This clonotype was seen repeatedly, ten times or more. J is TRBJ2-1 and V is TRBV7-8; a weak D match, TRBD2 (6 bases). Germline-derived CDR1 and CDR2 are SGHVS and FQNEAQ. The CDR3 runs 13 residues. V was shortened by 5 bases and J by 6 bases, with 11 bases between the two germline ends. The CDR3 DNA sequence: TGTGCCAGCAGCCCCGGAGGGCCCAATGAGCAGTTCTTC. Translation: CASSPGGPNEQFF. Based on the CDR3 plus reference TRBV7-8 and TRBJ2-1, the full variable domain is GAGVSQSPRYKVAKRGQDVALRCDPISGHVSLFWYQQALGQGPEFLTYFQNEAQLDKSGLPSDRFFAERPEGSVSTLKIQRTQQEDSAVYLCASSPGGPNEQFFGPGTRLTVL.

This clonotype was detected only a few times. The CDR3 region has the DNA TGCAGTGCTCCTCATACAGGGGAAGCTTTCTTT. Translation: CSAPHTGEAFF. The chain joins TRBV20-1 to TRBJ1-1; possible D gene TRBD1, 6 bases. CDR1 is DFQATT, CDR2 SNEGSKA, per germline (reference sequence). The CDR3 runs 11 residues. V was pared by 5 bases and J by 8 bases, with 12 bases between.

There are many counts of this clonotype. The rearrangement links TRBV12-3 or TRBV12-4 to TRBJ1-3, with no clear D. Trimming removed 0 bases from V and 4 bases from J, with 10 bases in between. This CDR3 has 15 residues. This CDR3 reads CASSLAARRGNTIYF. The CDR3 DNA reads TGTGCCAGCAGTTTAGCGGCCAGGAGGGGAAACACCATATATTTT.

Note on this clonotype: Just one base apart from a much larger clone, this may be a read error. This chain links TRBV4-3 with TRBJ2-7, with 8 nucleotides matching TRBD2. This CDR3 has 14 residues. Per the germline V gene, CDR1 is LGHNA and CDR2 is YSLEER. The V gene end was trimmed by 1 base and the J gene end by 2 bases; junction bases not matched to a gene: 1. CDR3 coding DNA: TGCGCCAGCAGCCAAGCCGGGAGGGCCTACGAGCAGTACTTC. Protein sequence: CASSQAGRAYEQYF.

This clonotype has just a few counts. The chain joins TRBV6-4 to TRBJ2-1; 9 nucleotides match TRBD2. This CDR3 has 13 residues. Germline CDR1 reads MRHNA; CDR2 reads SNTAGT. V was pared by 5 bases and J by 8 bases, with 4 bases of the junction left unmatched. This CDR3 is CASSRGTSYEQFF. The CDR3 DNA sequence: TGTGCCAGCAGTCGGGGGACTAGCTATGAGCAGTTCTTC.

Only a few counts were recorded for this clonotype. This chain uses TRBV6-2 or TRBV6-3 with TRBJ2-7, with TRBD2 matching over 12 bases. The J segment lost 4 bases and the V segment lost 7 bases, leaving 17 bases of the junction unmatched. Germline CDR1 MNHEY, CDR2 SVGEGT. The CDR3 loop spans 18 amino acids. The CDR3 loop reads CASTELGTSGLRGYEQYF. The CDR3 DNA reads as TGTGCCAGCACTGAACTTGGGACTAGCGGGCTCCGGGGGTACGAGCAGTACTTC.

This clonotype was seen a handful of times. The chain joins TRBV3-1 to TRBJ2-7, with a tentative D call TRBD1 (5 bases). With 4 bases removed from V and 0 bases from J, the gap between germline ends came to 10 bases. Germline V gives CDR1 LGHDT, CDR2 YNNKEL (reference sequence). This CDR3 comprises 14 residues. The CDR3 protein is CASSRGSYSYEQYF. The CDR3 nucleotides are TGTGCCAGCAGCCGGGGCAGTTACTCCTACGAGCAGTACTTC.

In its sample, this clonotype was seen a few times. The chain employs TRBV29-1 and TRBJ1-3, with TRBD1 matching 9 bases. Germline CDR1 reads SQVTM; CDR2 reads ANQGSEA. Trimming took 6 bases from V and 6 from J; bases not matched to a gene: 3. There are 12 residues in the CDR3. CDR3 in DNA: TGCAGCGTAGGACAGGGGCTAAACACCATATATTTT. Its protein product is CSVGQGLNTIYF.

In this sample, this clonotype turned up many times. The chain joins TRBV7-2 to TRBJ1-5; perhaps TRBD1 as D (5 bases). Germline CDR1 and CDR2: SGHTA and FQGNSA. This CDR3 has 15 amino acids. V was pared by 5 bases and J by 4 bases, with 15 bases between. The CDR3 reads CASSTNWDGNQPQHF. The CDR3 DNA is TGTGCCAGCAGCACGAATTGGGACGGTAATCAGCCCCAGCATTTT.

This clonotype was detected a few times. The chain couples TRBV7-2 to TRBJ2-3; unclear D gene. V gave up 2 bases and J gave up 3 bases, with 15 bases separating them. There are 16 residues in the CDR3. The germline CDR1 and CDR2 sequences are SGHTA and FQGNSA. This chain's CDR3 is CASSLSAADRTDTQYF. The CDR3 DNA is TGTGCCAGCAGCTTATCGGCAGCAGATCGAACAGATACGCAGTATTTT. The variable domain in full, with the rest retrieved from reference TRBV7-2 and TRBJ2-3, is GAGVSQSPSNKVTEKGKDVELRCDPISGHTALYWYRQSLGQGLEFLIYFQGNSAPDKSGLPSDRFSAERTGGSVSTLTIQRTQQEDSAVYLCASSLSAADRTDTQYFGPGTRLTVL.

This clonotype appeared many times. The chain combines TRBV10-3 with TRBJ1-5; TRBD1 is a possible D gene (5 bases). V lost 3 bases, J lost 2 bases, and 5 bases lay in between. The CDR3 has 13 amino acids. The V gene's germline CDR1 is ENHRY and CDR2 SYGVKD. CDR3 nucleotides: TGTGCCATCAGTGACAGGGGCAATCAGCCCCAGCATTTT. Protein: CAISDRGNQPQHF.

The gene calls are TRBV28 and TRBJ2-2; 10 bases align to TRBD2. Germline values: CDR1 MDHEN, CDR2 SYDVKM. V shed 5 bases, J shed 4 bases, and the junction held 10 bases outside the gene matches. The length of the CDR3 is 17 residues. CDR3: CASSPSGSQSSTGELFF. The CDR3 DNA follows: TGTGCCAGCAGTCCTAGCGGGAGTCAATCCTCCACCGGGGAGCTGTTTTTT. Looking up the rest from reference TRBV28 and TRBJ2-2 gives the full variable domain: DVKVTQSSRYLVKRTGEKVFLECVQDMDHENMFWYRQDPGLGLRLIYFSYDVKMKEKGDIPEGYSVSREKKERFSLILESASTNQTSMYLCASSPSGSQSSTGELFFGEGSRLTVL.